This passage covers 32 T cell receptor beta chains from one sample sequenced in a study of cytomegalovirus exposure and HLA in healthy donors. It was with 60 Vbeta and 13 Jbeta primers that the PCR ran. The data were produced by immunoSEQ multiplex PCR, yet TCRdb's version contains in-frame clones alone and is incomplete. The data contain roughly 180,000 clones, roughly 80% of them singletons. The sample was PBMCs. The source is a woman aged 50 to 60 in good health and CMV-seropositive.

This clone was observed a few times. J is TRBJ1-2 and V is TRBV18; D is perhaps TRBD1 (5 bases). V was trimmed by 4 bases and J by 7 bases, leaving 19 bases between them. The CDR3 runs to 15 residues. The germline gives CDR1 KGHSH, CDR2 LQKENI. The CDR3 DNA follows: TGTGCCAGCTCACAAACCGAGGACATTCCGAGTGGCTACACCTTC. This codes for CASSQTEDIPSGYTF.

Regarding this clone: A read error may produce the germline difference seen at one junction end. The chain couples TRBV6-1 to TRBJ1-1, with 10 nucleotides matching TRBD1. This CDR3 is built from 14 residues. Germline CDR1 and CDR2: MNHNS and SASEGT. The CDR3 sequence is CASREGQGDTEAFF. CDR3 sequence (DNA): TGTGCCAGCAGGGAAGGACAGGGGGACACTGAAGCTTTCTTT.

CDR3 amino acids: CASSEGPNYEQYF. CDR3 nucleotide sequence: TGTGCCAGCAGTGAAGGGCCCAACTACGAGCAGTACTTC. The gene calls are TRBV6-1 and TRBJ2-7; no clear D. V was shortened by 1 base and J by 3 bases, with 7 bases between the two germline ends. The CDR3 length is 13 residues. Looked up from germline, CDR1 is MNHNS and CDR2 is SASEGT.

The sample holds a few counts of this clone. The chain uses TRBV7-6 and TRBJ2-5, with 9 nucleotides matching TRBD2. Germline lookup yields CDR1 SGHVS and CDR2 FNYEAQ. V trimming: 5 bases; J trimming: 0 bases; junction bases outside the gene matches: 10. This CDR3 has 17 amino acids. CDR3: CASSDFSSGEYQETQYF. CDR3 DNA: TGTGCCAGCAGCGATTTCTCTAGCGGGGAGTACCAAGAGACCCAGTACTTC.

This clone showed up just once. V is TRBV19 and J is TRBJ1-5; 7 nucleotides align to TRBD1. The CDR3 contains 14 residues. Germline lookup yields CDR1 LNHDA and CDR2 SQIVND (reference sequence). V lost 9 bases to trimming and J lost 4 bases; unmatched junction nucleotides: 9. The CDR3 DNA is TGTGCCAGCGCCGGACAGGAGGGGAATCAGCCCCAGCATTTT. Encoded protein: CASAGQEGNQPQHF.

CDR3 amino acids: CASSLAPSGGKNEQFF. CDR3 coding DNA: TGTGCCAGCAGCTTGGCCCCTAGCGGGGGGAAGAATGAGCAGTTCTTC. The chain joins TRBV5-6 to TRBJ2-1; 11 nucleotides agree with TRBD2. Trimming cost V 0 bases and J 7 bases; bases outside gene matches: 6. Germline V gene data show CDR1 as SGHDT and CDR2 as YYEEEE. This CDR3 spans 16 amino acids.

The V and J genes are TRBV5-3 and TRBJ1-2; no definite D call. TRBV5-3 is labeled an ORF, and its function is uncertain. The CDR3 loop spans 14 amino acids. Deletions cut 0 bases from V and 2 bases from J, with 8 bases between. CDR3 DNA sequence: TGTGCCAGAAGCTTGGCCGTGTTCAACTATGGCTACACCTTC. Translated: CARSLAVFNYGYTF.

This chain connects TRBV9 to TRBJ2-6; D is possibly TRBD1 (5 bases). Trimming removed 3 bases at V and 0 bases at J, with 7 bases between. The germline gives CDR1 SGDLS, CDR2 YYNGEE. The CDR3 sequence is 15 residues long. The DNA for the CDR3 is TGTGCCAGCAGCGAGGGGTACTCTGGGGCCAACGTCCTGACTTTC. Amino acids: CASSEGYSGANVLTF. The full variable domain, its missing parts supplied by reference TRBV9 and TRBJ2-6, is DSGVTQTPKHLITATGQRVTLRCSPRSGDLSVYWYQQSLDQGLQFLIQYYNGEERAKGNILERFSAQQFPDLHSELNLSSLELGDSALYFCASSEGYSGANVLTFGAGSRLTVL.

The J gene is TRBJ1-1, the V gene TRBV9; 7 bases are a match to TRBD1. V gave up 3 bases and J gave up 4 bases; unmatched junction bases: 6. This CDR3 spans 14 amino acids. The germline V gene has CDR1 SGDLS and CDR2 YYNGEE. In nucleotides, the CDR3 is TGTGCCAGCAGCGGGTTAACAGGGGCCACTGAAGCTTTCTTT. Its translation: CASSGLTGATEAFF.

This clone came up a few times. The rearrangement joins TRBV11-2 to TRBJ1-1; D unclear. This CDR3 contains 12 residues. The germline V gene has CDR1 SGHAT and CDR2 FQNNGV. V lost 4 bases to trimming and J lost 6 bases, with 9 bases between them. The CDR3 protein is CASSSSGPEAFF. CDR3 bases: TGTGCCAGCAGCTCCTCGGGTCCTGAAGCTTTCTTT.

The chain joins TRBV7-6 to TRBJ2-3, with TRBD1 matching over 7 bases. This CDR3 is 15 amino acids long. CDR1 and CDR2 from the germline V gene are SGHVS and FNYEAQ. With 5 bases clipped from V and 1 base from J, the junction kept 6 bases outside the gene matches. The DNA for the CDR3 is TGTGCCAGCAGCCCAAGGGGGCGCGGCACAGATACGCAGTATTTT. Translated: CASSPRGRGTDTQYF.

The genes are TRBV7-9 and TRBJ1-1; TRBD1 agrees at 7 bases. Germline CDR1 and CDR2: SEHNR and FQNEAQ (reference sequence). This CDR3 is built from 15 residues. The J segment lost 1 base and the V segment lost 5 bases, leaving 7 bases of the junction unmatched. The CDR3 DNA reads TGTGCCAGCAGCATCGCTGGGACAGCGAACACTGAAGCTTTCTTT. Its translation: CASSIAGTANTEAFF.

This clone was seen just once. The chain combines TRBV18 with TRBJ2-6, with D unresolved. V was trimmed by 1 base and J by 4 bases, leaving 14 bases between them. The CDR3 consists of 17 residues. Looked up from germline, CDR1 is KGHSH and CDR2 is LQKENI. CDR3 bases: TGTGCCAGCTCACCACTAGACCGGTTGGGCGGGGCCAACGTCCTGACTTTC. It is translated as CASSPLDRLGGANVLTF.

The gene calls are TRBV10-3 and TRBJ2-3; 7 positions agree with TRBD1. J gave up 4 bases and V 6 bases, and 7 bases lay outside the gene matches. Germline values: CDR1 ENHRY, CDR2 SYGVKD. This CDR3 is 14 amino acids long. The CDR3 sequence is CAIRTQGFADTQYF. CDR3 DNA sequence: TGTGCCATCAGGACACAGGGGTTTGCAGATACGCAGTATTTT.

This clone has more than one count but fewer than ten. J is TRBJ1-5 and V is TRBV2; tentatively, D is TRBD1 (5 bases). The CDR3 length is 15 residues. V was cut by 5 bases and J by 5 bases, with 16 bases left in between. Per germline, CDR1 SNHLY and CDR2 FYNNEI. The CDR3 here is CASSFDSGGDQPQHF. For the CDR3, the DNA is TGTGCCAGCAGTTTCGACTCCGGGGGGGATCAGCCCCAGCATTTT.

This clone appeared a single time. The CDR3 sequence: CASSEVTASYEQYF. CDR3 nucleotides: TGTGCCAGCAGTGAAGTAACAGCTTCCTACGAGCAGTACTTC. This chain uses TRBV6-4 with TRBJ2-7, with D unclear. The V and J ends lost 3 bases and 1 base respectively, with 10 bases between them. Germline V CDR1 and CDR2: MRHNA, SNTAGT. The length of the CDR3 is 14 residues.

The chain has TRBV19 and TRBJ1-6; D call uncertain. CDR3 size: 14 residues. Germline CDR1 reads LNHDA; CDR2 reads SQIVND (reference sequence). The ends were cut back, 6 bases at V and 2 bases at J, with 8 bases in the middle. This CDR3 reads CASRSGTYNSPLHF. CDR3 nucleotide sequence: TGTGCCAGTAGATCGGGTACCTATAATTCACCCCTCCACTTT.

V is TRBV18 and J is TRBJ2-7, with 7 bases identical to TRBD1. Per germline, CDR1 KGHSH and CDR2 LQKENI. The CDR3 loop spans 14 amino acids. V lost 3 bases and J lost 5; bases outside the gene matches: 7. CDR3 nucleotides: TGTGCCAGCTCACCTCGACAGGGAAGGAACGAGCAGTACTTC. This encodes CASSPRQGRNEQYF.

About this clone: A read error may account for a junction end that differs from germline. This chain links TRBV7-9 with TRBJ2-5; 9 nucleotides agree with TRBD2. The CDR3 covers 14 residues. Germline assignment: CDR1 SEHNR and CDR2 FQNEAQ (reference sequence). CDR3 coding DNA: TGTTCCAGCAGCTTGAGCGGGGGGCCAGAGACCCAGTACTTC. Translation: CSSSLSGGPETQYF.

CDR3 loop: CASSQLRGTGETQYF. The CDR3 DNA reads TGCGCCAGCAGCCAATTACGGGGGACAGGCGAGACCCAGTACTTC. V and J are TRBV5-1 and TRBJ2-5, with 8 nucleotides matching TRBD1. J gave up 5 bases and V 4 bases, and 10 bases lay outside the gene matches. This CDR3 region has 15 residues. The V gene's germline CDR1 is SGHRS and CDR2 YFSETQ.

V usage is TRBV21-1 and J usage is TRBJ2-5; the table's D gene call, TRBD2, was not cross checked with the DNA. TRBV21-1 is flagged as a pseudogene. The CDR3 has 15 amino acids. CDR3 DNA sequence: TGTGCCCCCCACGGTCCATGCCCCCCGCAAGAGACCCAGTACTTC. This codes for CAPHGPCPPQETQYF.

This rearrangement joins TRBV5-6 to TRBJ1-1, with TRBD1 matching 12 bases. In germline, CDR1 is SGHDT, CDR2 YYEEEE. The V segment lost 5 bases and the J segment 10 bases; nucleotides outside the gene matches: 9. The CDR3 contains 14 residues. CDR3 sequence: CASSWGDRGLLAFF. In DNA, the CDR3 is TGTGCCAGCAGTTGGGGGGACAGGGGGCTACTAGCTTTCTTT.

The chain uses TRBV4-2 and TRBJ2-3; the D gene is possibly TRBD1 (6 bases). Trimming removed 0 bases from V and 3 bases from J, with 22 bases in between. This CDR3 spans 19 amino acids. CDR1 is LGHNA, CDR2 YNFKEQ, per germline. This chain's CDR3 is CASSQEESTGHVATDTQYF. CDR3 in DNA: TGTGCCAGCAGCCAAGAGGAAAGTACGGGACATGTAGCAACAGATACGCAGTATTTT.

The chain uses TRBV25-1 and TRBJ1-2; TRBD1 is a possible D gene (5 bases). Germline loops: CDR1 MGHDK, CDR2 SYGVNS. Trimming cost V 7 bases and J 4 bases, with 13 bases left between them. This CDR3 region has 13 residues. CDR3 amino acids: CASNLGGTYGYTF. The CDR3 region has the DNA TGTGCCAGCAATCTGGGGGGGACCTATGGCTACACCTTC.

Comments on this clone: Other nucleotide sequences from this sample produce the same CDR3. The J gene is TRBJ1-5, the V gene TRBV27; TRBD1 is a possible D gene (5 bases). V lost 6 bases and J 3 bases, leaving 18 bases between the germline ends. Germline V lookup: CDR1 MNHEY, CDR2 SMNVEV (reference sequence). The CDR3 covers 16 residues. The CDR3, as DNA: TGTGCCAGCAGCCTGACGGGGGGTATAAACAATCAGCCCCAGCATTTT. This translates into CASSLTGGINNQPQHF.

The CDR3 loop reads CASSQSVPEGGDEQYF. CDR3 bases: TGCGCCAGCAGTCAATCGGTGCCCGAAGGCGGCGACGAGCAGTACTTC. The rearrangement uses TRBV23-1 and TRBJ2-7, with unresolved D. TRBV23-1 counts as an open reading frame of uncertain function. Trimming shortened V by 0 bases and J by 5 bases, and 17 bases separated the two germline ends. This CDR3 comprises 16 residues.

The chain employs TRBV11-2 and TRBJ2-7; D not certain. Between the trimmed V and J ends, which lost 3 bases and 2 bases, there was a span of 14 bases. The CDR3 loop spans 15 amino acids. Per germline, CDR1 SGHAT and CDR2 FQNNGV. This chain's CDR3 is CASSLGSGSPYEQYF. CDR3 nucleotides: TGTGCCAGCAGCTTGGGTTCAGGCTCTCCCTACGAGCAGTACTTC.

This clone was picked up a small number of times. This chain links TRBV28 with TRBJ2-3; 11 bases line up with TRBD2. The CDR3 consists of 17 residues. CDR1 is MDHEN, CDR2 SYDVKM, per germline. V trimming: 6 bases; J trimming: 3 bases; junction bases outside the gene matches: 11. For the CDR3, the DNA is TGTGCCAGCAGCTCTACTAGCGGGGGCCCCGGGACAGATACGCAGTATTTT. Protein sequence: CASSSTSGGPGTDTQYF.

DNA of the CDR3: TGTGCCAGCTCACCACCGGGCCAGAACACTGAAGCTTTCTTT. Protein product: CASSPPGQNTEAFF. The chain recombines TRBV18 with TRBJ1-1; D uncertain. CDR1 is KGHSH and CDR2 is LQKENI in the germline V gene. V lost 0 bases and J 1 base, leaving 6 bases between the germline ends. The length of the CDR3 is 14 residues. Together with reference TRBV18 and TRBJ1-1, the CDR3 gives the full variable domain: NAGVMQNPRHLVRRRGQEARLRCSPMKGHSHVYWYRQLPEEGLKFMVYLQKENIIDESGMPKERFSAEFPKEGPSILRIQQVVRGDSAAYFCASSPPGQNTEAFFGQGTRLTVV.

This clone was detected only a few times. The CDR3 DNA sequence: TGTGCCAGCAGTTTGTCTAGCGGGGGGCGGGAGCAGTTCTTC. It codes for CASSLSSGGREQFF. The rearrangement uses TRBV27 and TRBJ2-1, with 11 bases matching TRBD2. J gave up 10 bases and V 3 bases, and 5 bases lay outside the gene matches. Germline V gene data show CDR1 as MNHEY and CDR2 as SMNVEV (reference sequence). The CDR3 has 14 amino acids.

The DNA for the CDR3 is TGCGCCAGCAGCTTGGCCGGGGGGACAGGGGATGAGCAGTTCTTC. As protein: CASSLAGGTGDEQFF. This chain uses TRBV5-1 with TRBJ2-1; 10 bases fit TRBD1. Trimming took 0 bases from V and 8 from J; bases not matched to a gene: 5. Germline values: CDR1 SGHRS, CDR2 YFSETQ. This CDR3 region has 15 residues.

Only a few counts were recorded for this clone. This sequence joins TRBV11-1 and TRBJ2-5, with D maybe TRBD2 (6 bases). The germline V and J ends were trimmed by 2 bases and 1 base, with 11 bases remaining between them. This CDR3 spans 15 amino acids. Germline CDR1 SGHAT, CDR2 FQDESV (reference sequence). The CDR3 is CASSLMGTPQETQYF. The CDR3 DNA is TGTGCCAGCAGCTTAATGGGGACTCCCCAAGAGACCCAGTACTTC.